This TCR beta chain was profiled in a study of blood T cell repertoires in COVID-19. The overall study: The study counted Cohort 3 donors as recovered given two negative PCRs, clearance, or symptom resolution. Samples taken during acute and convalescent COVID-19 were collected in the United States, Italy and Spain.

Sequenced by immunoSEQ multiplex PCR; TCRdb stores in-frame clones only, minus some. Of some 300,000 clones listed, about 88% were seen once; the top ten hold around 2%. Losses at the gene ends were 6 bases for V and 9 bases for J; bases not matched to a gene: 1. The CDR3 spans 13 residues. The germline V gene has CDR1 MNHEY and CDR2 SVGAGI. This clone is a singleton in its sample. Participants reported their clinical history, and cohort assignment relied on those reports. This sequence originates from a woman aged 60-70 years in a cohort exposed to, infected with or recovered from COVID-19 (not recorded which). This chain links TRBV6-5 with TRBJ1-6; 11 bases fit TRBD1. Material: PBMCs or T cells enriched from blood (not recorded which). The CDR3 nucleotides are TGTGCCAGCAGGGGACAGGGGGTTTCACCCCTCCACTTT. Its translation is CASRGQGVSPLHF.